This T cell receptor (beta chain) was retrieved from a study of blood T cell repertoires in COVID-19. Turning to the study itself: Some COVID-19 samples were acute and others convalescent; all came from the United States, Italy and Spain.

The J segment lost 5 bases and the V segment lost 0 bases, leaving 5 bases of the junction unmatched. In germline, CDR1 is WNHNN, CDR2 SYGVQD (reference sequence). This CDR3 comprises 15 residues. How the authors handled the data: Amplification of reference gene primers provided the estimated nucleated cell counts. Sequenced by immunoSEQ multiplex PCR; TCRdb stores in-frame clones only, minus some. The V and J calls and clone size were taken over from that table, and D and trimming were inferred from the DNA. This table has approximately 380,000 clones, approximately 90% appearing once. The sequencing sample was made of PBMCs or T cells enriched from blood (not recorded which). This sequence joins TRBV10-1 and TRBJ1-1; TRBD1 matches at 8 bases. This clonotype originated in a woman aged 40 to 50 who had been exposed to COVID-19. CDR3 in DNA: TGCGCCAGCAGTGAGTCGCAGGGGGCATGGACTGAAGCTTTCTTT. Its protein product is CASSESQGAWTEAFF.